Below, one T cell receptor beta chain is given with its context. As originally analysed: Reference gene primer amplification yielded estimated nucleated cell counts. Data came from immunoSEQ multiplex PCR; TCRdb stores just in-frame clones and leaves some out. The V and J calls and clone size come from that table; D and trimming were worked out from the DNA. The sample shows more than 140,000 clones, over 75% of them seen only once. The data were taken from a study of blood T cell repertoires in COVID-19. Study at large: Sample material is recorded as cDNA or gDNA derived from T cells, B-cell-depleted T cells, or PBMCs.

Sequenced sample: peripheral blood. The sequence was collected from a human donor in a cohort sampled during active COVID-19.

The CDR3 loop is CASSWVSGREQFF. The DNA for the CDR3 is TGTGCCAGCAGTTGGGTTAGCGGGAGGGAGCAGTTCTTC. J is TRBJ2-1 and V is TRBV28, with 10 bases lining up with TRBD2. Germline values: CDR1 MDHEN, CDR2 SYDVKM. After removal of 4 bases from V and 10 bases from J, the junction contained 4 bases not matched to a gene. The CDR3 runs 13 residues.